One sample yielded the 25 T cell receptor beta chains listed below, sequenced in a study of OX40 agonist ivuxolimab in advanced cancers. Method: immunoSEQ multiplex PCR; TCRdb's copy keeps in-frame clones and lacks some. This table holds under 45,000 clones, about 78% found once. The sample here was CD4+ or CD8+ T cells sorted from blood, taken in a trial of the OX40 agonist ivuxolimab. The receptors shown here come from an adult with an advanced solid tumor such as melanoma, head and neck, liver or kidney cancer.

V and J are TRBV5-5 and TRBJ1-1, with D possibly matching TRBD1 (5 bases). This CDR3 contains 15 residues. V lost 0 bases, J lost 0 bases, and 9 bases lay in between. Germline lookup yields CDR1 SGHKS and CDR2 YYEKEE (reference sequence). CDR3 bases: TGTGCCAGCAGCTTGGGGCCAGGGATGAACACTGAAGCTTTCTTT. As protein: CASSLGPGMNTEAFF.

The DNA for the CDR3 is TGTGCCAGCAGCTTGGATGCAGGCCACCGCAATCAGCCCCAGCATTTT. Translating gives CASSLDAGHRNQPQHF. The V call is TRBV4-2, the J call TRBJ1-5, with D unclear. Germline loops: CDR1 LGHNA, CDR2 YNFKEQ. The ends were cut back, 5 bases at V and 2 bases at J, with 16 bases in the middle. The CDR3 contains 16 residues.

The chain carries TRBV7-8 and TRBJ2-6; 11 nucleotides line up with TRBD1. CDR1 is SGHVS and CDR2 is FQNEAQ in the germline V gene. The CDR3 totals 18 residues. V gave up 1 base and J gave up 0 bases; unmatched junction bases: 2. The CDR3 loop is CASSLVGTGGSGANVLTF. CDR3 bases: TGTGCCAGCAGCTTAGTTGGGACAGGGGGCTCTGGGGCCAACGTCCTGACTTTC.

This clone showed up just once. The chain carries TRBV11-2 and TRBJ2-1; D remains ambiguous. Trimming removed 5 bases from V and 2 bases from J, with 10 bases in between. Germline values: CDR1 SGHAT, CDR2 FQNNGV. CDR3 length: 14 amino acids. The DNA of the CDR3 is TGTGCCAGCAGCGACTTTATTACCTACAATGAGCAGTTCTTC. It codes for CASSDFITYNEQFF.

In DNA form, the CDR3 reads TGTGCCAGCAGCTTCCAGGGGGCCGAGCAGTACTTC. Translation: CASSFQGAEQYF. The chain recombines TRBV7-8 with TRBJ2-7; 8 bases line up with TRBD1. The germline gives CDR1 SGHVS, CDR2 FQNEAQ. CDR3 length: 12 residues. With V trimmed by 3 bases and J by 6 bases, 1 base remained unmatched.

The J gene is TRBJ1-2, the V gene TRBV4-3; D is ambiguous. Germline CDR1 reads LGHNA; CDR2 reads YSLEER. This CDR3 spans 14 amino acids. Between the trimmed V and J ends, which lost 0 bases and 5 bases, there was a span of 10 bases. The CDR3, as DNA: TGCGCCAGCAGCCAAGAGAGGGTAGCGTATGGCTACACCTTC. As protein: CASSQERVAYGYTF.

The rearrangement joins TRBV6-6 to TRBJ1-1; D not resolved. Germline-derived CDR1 and CDR2 are MNHNY and SVGAGI (reference sequence). CDR3 length equals 14 residues. Trimming stripped 2 bases from V and 1 base from J, with 8 bases between. Written as DNA, the CDR3 is TGTGCCAGCAGTTACGTTGCAGGGAACACTGAAGCTTTCTTT. This translates into CASSYVAGNTEAFF.

The V gene is TRBV5-8, the J gene TRBJ2-5; D uncertain. The J call may be in error: the DNA end matches TRBJ2-7 better. The CDR3 runs to 12 residues. Germline values: CDR1 SGHTS, CDR2 YDEGEE. DNA for the CDR3: TGTGCCAGCAGCTCCTTGTCTTACGAGCAGTACTTC. Residues: CASSSLSYEQYF.

The rearrangement joins TRBV19 to TRBJ1-1; D is undetermined. Germline loops: CDR1 LNHDA, CDR2 SQIVND (reference sequence). The V gene lost 6 bases and the J gene lost 4 bases, with 9 bases spanning the gap. The CDR3 is 12 amino acids. The CDR3: CASRDQTTEAFF. The CDR3 nucleotides are TGTGCCAGTAGGGACCAGACCACTGAAGCTTTCTTT.

This clone occurred once. The gene calls are TRBV7-3 and TRBJ2-6; D unresolved. V was shortened by 5 bases and J by 0 bases, with 14 bases between the two germline ends. Germline lookup yields CDR1 SGHTA and CDR2 FQGTGA. The CDR3 sequence is 17 residues long. This chain's CDR3 is CASSPQPTNSGANVLTF. DNA of the CDR3: TGTGCCAGCAGCCCACAGCCGACAAACTCTGGGGCCAACGTCCTGACTTTC.

J is TRBJ1-2 and V is TRBV10-3; D remains unclear. Germline V gene sequence: CDR1 ENHRY, CDR2 SYGVKD. This CDR3 spans 13 amino acids. V was cut by 6 bases and J by 6 bases, with 14 bases left in between. CDR3 region: CAISIGSGNGYTF. The CDR3 DNA sequence: TGTGCCATCAGCATAGGATCGGGGAATGGCTACACCTTC.

The chain combines TRBV18 with TRBJ1-2; 7 bases fit TRBD1. Trimming cost V 4 bases and J 0 bases; bases outside gene matches: 8. Germline V gene data show CDR1 as KGHSH and CDR2 as LQKENI. CDR3 length equals 16 residues. The DNA for the CDR3 is TGTGCCAGCTCACTCCTACAGGGGTGGTCTAACTATGGCTACACCTTC. Its translation: CASSLLQGWSNYGYTF.

With respect to this clone: A read error may produce the germline difference seen at one junction end. This rearrangement joins TRBV2 to TRBJ2-7; D gene uncertain. From germline, CDR1 is SNHLY and CDR2 FYNNEI. This CDR3 has 13 residues. The CDR3 loop is CARSTPSSYEQYF. CDR3 DNA: TGTGCCCGCAGCACACCGAGCTCCTACGAGCAGTACTTC. Full variable domain (rest looked up from reference TRBV2 and TRBJ2-7): EPEVTQTPSHQVTQMGQEVILRCVPISNHLYFYWYRQILGQKVEFLVSFYNNEISEKSEIFDDQFSVERPDGSNFTLKIRSTKLEDSAMYFCARSTPSSYEQYFGPGTRLTVT.

The chain links TRBV5-5 to TRBJ2-7; 8 nucleotides match TRBD1. The CDR3 runs 16 residues. V shed 0 bases and J 3 bases; nucleotides not matched to a gene: 8. CDR1 SGHKS and CDR2 YYEKEE come from the germline V gene (reference sequence). The CDR3 is CASSLAGGQAIYEQYF. CDR3 DNA: TGTGCCAGCAGCTTGGCAGGGGGACAGGCGATCTACGAGCAGTACTTC.

The chain employs TRBV9 and TRBJ2-5, with D possibly matching TRBD2 (6 bases). TRBJ2-7 matches the DNA end more closely, so the J call is doubtful. Germline CDR1 and CDR2: SGDLS and YYNGEE. The CDR3 spans 14 residues. CDR3 sequence reads: CASSPRPGGDEQYF. CDR3 nucleotide sequence: TGTGCCAGCAGCCCTCGCCCGGGCGGGGACGAGCAGTACTTC.

The chain couples TRBV5-1 to TRBJ2-5; D uncertain. The CDR3 extends over 16 amino acids. Per the germline V gene, CDR1 is SGHRS and CDR2 is YFSETQ. The ends were cut back, 2 bases at V and 2 bases at J, with 16 bases in the middle. The CDR3 is CASSFKLFSKQETQYF. CDR3 DNA sequence: TGCGCCAGCAGCTTTAAACTGTTTTCGAAGCAAGAGACCCAGTACTTC. Using reference TRBV5-1 and TRBJ2-5 for the parts outside the CDR3, the full variable domain is KAGVTQTPRYLIKTRGQQVTLSCSPISGHRSVSWYQQTPGQGLQFLFEYFSETQRNKGNFPGRFSGRQFSNSRSEMNVSTLELGDSALYLCASSFKLFSKQETQYFGPGTRLLVL.

The chain couples TRBV7-9 to TRBJ1-1, with D unclear. V dropped 4 bases and J dropped 5 bases, with 5 bases sitting between them. The CDR3 runs to 11 residues. Germline V lookup: CDR1 SEHNR, CDR2 FQNEAQ (reference sequence). The CDR3 protein is CASSSRTEAFF. For the CDR3, the DNA is TGTGCCAGCAGCTCACGGACTGAAGCTTTCTTT.

The genes are TRBV7-2 and TRBJ2-5; TRBD2 matches at 8 bases. CDR1 SGHTA and CDR2 FQGNSA come from the germline V gene. This CDR3 region has 15 residues. Trimming took 2 bases from V and 6 from J; bases not matched to a gene: 8. Here the CDR3 DNA reads TGTGCCAGCAGCTTACAAACGGGGGGGTCGCAGACCCAGTACTTC. Its protein is CASSLQTGGSQTQYF.

The CDR3 sequence is CASSLAEASGDTQYF. The CDR3 bases are TGCGCCAGCAGCTTGGCCGAGGCTAGCGGGGACACGCAGTATTTT. This chain uses TRBV5-1 with TRBJ2-3; 9 bases are a match to TRBD2. This CDR3 spans 15 amino acids. The V gene end was trimmed by 0 bases and the J gene end by 9 bases; junction bases not matched to a gene: 8. Per the germline V gene, CDR1 is SGHRS and CDR2 is YFSETQ.

This clone was detected once. The genes are TRBV27 and TRBJ1-2, with 7 positions matching TRBD1. Germline V CDR1 and CDR2: MNHEY, SMNVEV (reference sequence). Trimming cost V 8 bases and J 0 bases; bases outside gene matches: 9. The CDR3 totals 15 residues. CDR3 DNA: TGTGCCAGCGGCCTCCAGGGGGACACTAACTATGGCTACACCTTC. Translated: CASGLQGDTNYGYTF.

V and J are TRBV28 and TRBJ2-1; D is perhaps TRBD2 (6 bases). This CDR3 spans 13 amino acids. V was shortened by 6 bases and J by 2 bases, with 8 bases between the two germline ends. CDR1 MDHEN and CDR2 SYDVKM come from the germline V gene. The CDR3 here is CASSSGAYNEQFF. In DNA, the CDR3 is TGTGCCAGCAGCTCGGGGGCCTACAATGAGCAGTTCTTC.

The V and J genes are TRBV6-1 and TRBJ2-7; 12 bases are shared with TRBD1. Germline V gene lookup returns CDR1 MNHNS and CDR2 SASEGT. The CDR3 has 13 amino acids. The V gene end was trimmed by 7 bases and the J gene end by 7 bases; junction bases not matched to a gene: 5. The CDR3 loop reads CASKGQGAVEQYF. CDR3 DNA sequence: TGTGCCAGCAAGGGACAGGGGGCTGTAGAGCAGTACTTC.

This chain connects TRBV5-1 to TRBJ2-5; no firm D call. The germline CDR1 and CDR2 sequences are SGHRS and YFSETQ. There are 12 residues in the CDR3. Between the trimmed V and J ends, which lost 1 base and 5 bases, there was a span of 6 bases. CDR3 DNA: TGCGCCAGCAGCTTGCTTGACGAGACCCAGTACTTC. Its translation is CASSLLDETQYF.

On this clone: One end of the junction fails to match germline, which may point to a read error. This CDR3 is also generated by other DNA sequences in the sample. Here the CDR3 DNA reads TGTGCCAGCAGCGATCCCGGACTAGCAGCTGGGGCCAACGTCCTGACCTTC. It specifies CASSDPGLAAGANVLTF. The V and J genes are TRBV4-2 and TRBJ2-6, with TRBD2 matching 8 bases. Germline V gives CDR1 LGHNA, CDR2 YNFKEQ. This CDR3 contains 17 residues.

V usage is TRBV10-3 and J usage is TRBJ1-1; 12 nucleotides align to TRBD1. The CDR3 sequence is 16 residues long. V trimming: 6 bases; J trimming: 5 bases; junction bases outside the gene matches: 10. Germline values: CDR1 ENHRY, CDR2 SYGVKD. In nucleotides, the CDR3 is TGTGCCATCAGGGGGACAGGGGGCATTCGGTCGACTGAAGCTTTCTTT. As protein: CAIRGTGGIRSTEAFF.